This TCR beta chain was recovered during a study of CDR3 diversity in severe acne. Each CDR3 protein gets one entry after TCRdb re-called the PCR reads with MiXCR. This table holds approximately 79,000 distinct CDR3 sequences, about 52% found once. The CDR3 loop spans 16 amino acids. Germline CDR1 SGHDN, CDR2 FVKESK. V lost 4 bases and J 4 bases, leaving 16 bases between the germline ends. This clonotype was seen more than once but under ten times. The sequenced material came from blood. The clonotype comes from a male donor in good health, serving as a control. V usage is TRBV14 and J usage is TRBJ2-2; D tentatively fits TRBD1 or TRBD2 (6 bases each). DNA of the CDR3: TGTGCCAGCAGCCCAGGGGTCGGGAGATTCACCGGGGAGCTGTTTTTT. It translates to CASSPGVGRFTGELFF.